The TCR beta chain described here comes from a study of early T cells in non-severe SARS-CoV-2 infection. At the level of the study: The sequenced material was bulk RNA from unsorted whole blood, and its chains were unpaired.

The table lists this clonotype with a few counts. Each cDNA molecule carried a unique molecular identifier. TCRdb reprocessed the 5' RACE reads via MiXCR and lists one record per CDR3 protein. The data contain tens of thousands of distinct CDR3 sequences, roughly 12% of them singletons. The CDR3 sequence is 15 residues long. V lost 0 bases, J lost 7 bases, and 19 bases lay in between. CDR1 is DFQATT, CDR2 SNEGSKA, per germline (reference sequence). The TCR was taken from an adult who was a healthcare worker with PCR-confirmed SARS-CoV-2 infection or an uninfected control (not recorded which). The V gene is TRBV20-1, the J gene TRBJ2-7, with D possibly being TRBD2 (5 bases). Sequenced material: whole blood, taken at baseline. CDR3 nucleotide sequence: TGCAGTGCTAGAGATAGCGCCACAGCTACGGAAGAGCAGTACTTC. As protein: CSARDSATATEEQYF.